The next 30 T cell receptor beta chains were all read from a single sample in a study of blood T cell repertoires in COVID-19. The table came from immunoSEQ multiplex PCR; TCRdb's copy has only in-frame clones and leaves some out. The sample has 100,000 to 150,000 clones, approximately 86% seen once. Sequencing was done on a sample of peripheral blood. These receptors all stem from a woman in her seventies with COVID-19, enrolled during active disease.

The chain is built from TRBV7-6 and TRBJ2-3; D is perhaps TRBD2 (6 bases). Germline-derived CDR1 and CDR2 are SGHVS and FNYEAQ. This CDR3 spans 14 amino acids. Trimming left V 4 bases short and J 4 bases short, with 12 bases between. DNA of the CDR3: TGTGCCAGCAGCTCGGCTGGGACTCCAGATACGCAGTATTTT. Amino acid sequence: CASSSAGTPDTQYF.

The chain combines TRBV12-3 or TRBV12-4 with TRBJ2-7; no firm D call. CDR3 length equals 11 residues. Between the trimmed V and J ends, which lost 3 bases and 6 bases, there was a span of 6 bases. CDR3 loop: CASSFTGEQYF. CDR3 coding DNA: TGTGCCAGCAGTTTCACGGGCGAGCAGTACTTC.

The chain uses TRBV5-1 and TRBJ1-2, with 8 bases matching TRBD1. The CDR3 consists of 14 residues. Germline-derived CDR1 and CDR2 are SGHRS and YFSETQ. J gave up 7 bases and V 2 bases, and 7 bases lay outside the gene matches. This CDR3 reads CASSLTGGRFGYTF. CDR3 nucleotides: TGCGCCAGCAGCTTAACAGGGGGACGTTTTGGCTACACCTTC.

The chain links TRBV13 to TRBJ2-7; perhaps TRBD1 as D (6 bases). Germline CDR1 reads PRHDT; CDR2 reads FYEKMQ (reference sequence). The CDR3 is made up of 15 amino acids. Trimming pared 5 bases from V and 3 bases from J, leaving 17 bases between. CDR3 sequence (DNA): TGTGCCAGCAGCACCCGTACAAACAGGGACTACGAGCAGTACTTC. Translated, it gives CASSTRTNRDYEQYF.

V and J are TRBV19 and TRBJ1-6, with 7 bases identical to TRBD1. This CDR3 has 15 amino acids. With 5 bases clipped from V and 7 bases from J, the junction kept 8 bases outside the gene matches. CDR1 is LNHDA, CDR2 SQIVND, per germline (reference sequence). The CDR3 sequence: CASSSTGDSNSPLHF. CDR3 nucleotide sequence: TGTGCCAGTAGTTCGACTGGGGACAGCAATTCACCCCTCCACTTT.

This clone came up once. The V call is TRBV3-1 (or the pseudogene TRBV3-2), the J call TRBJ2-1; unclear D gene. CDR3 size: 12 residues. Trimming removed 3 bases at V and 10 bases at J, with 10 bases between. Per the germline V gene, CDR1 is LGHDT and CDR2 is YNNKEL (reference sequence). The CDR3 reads CASSHSMREQFF. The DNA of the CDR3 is TGTGCCAGCAGCCACTCGATGAGGGAGCAGTTCTTC.

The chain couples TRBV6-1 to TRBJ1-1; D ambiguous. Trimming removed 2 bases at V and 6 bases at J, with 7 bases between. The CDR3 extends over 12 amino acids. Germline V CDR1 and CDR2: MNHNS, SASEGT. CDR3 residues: CASSEYGSEAFF. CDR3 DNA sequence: TGTGCCAGCAGTGAATACGGGTCTGAAGCTTTCTTT.

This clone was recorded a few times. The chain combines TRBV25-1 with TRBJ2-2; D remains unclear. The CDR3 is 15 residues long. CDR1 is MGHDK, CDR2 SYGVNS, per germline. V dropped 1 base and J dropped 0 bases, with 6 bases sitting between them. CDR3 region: CASSEWRPNTGELFF. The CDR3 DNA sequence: TGTGCCAGCAGTGAATGGCGGCCGAACACCGGGGAGCTGTTTTTT.

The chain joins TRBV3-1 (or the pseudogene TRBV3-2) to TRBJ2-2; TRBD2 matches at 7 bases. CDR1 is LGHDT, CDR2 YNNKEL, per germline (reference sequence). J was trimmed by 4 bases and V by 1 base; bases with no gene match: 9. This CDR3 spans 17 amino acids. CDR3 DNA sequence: TGTGCCAGCAGCCAAGGCTTTATGGGGGGGATCACCGGGGAGCTGTTTTTT. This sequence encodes CASSQGFMGGITGELFF.

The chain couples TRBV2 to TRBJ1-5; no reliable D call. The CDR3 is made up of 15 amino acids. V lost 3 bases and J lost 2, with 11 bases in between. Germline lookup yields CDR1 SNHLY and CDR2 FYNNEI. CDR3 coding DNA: TGTGCCAGCAGTGAGGGCCCTAAGGGCAATCAGCCCCAGCATTTT. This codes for CASSEGPKGNQPQHF.

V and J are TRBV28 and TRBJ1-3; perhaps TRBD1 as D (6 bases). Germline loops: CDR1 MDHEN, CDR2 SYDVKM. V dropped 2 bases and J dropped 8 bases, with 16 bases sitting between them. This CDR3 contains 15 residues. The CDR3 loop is CASSLLSAGAYTIYF. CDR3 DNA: TGTGCCAGCAGTTTACTGTCGGCAGGGGCCTACACCATATATTTT.

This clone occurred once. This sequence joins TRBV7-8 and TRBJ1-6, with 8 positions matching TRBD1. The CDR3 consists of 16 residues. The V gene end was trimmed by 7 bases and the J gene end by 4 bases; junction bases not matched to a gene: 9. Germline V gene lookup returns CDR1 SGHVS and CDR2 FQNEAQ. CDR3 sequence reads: CASTPSGQAYNSPLHF. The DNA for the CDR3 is TGTGCCAGCACCCCCTCGGGACAGGCGTATAATTCACCCCTCCACTTT.

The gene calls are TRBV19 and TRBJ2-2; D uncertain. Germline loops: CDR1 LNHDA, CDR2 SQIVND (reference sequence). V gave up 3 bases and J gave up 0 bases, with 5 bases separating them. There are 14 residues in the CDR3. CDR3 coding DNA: TGTGCCAGTAGTATTACAGCGAACACCGGGGAGCTGTTTTTT. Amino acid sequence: CASSITANTGELFF.

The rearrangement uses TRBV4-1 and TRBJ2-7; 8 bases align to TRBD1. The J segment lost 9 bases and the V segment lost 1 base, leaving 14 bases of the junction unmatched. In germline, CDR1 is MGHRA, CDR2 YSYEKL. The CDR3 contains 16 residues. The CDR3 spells CASSQGRGTQGARQYF. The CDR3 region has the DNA TGCGCCAGCAGCCAAGGGAGAGGAACTCAGGGGGCGCGGCAGTACTTC.

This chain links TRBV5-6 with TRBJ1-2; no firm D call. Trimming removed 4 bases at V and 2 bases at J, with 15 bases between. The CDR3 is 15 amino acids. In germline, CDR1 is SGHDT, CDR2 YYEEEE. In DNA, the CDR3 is TGTGCCAGCAGCCGAGTCGAGACGGGAAACTATGGCTACACCTTC. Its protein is CASSRVETGNYGYTF.

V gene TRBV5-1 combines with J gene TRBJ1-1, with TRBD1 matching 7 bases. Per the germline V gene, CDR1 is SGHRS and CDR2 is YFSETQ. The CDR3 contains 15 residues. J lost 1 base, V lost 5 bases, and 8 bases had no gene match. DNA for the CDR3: TGCGCCAGCAGACATGAGACAGGGAGGAACACTGAAGCTTTCTTT. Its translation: CASRHETGRNTEAFF.

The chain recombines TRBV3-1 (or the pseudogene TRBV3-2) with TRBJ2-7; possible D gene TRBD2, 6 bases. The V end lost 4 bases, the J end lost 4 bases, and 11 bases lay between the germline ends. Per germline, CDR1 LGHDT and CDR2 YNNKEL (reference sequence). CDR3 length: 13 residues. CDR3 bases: TGTGCCAGCAGCCGCCAGGGAGGTTACGAGCAGTACTTC. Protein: CASSRQGGYEQYF.

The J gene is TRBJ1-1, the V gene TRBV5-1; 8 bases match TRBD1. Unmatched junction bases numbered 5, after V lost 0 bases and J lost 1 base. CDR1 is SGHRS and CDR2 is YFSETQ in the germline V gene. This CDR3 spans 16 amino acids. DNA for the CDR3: TGCGCCAGCAGCTTGGGACAGGGGACCGAGAACACTGAAGCTTTCTTT. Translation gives CASSLGQGTENTEAFF.

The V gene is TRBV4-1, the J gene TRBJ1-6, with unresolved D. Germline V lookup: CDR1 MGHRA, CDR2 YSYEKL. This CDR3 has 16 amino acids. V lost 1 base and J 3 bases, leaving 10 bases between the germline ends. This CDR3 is CASSQAHPNYNSPLHF. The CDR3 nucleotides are TGCGCCAGCAGCCAAGCTCATCCTAACTATAATTCACCCCTCCACTTT.

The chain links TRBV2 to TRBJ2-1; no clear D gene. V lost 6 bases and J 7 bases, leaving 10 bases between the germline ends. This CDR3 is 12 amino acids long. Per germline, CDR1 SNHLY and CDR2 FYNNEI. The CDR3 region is CASSQTPNEQFF. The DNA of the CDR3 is TGTGCCAGCAGCCAAACACCTAATGAGCAGTTCTTC.

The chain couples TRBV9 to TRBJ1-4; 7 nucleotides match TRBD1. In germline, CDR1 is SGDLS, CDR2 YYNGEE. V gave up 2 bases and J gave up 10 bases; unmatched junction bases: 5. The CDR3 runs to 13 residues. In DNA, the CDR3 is TGTGCCAGCAGCGTGGGGACAGACGGAAAACTGTTTTTT. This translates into CASSVGTDGKLFF.

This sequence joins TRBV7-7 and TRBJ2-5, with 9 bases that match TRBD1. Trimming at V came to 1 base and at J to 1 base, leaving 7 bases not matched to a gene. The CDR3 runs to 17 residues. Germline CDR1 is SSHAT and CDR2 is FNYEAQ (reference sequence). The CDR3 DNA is TGTGCCAGCAGCTTAGGGGCCGGGACAGGGTTCCAAGAGACCCAGTACTTC. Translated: CASSLGAGTGFQETQYF.

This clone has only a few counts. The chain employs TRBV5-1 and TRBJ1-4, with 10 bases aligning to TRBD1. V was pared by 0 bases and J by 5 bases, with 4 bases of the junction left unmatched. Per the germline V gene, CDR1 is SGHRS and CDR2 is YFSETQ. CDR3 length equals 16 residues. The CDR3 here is CASSLGTDRGNEKLFF. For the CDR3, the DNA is TGCGCCAGCAGCTTGGGCACGGACAGGGGGAATGAAAAACTGTTTTTT.

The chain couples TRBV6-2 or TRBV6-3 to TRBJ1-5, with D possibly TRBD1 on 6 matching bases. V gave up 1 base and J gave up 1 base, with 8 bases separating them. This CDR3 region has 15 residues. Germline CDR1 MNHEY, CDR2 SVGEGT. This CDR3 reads CASSYFRGSNQPQHF. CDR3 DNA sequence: TGTGCCAGCAGTTACTTCAGGGGAAGCAATCAGCCCCAGCATTTT.

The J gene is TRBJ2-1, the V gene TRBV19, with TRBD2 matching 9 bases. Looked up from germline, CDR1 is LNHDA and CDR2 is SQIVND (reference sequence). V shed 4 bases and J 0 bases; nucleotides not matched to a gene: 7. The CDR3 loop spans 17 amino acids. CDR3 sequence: CASSSSPRGGSYNEQFF. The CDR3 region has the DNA TGTGCCAGTAGTAGCAGCCCGCGGGGGGGCTCCTACAATGAGCAGTTCTTC. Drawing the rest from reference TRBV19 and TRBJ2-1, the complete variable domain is DGGITQSPKYLFRKEGQNVTLSCEQNLNHDAMYWYRQDPGQGLRLIYYSQIVNDFQKGDIAEGYSVSREKKESFPLTVTSAQKNPTAFYLCASSSSPRGGSYNEQFFGPGTRLTVL.

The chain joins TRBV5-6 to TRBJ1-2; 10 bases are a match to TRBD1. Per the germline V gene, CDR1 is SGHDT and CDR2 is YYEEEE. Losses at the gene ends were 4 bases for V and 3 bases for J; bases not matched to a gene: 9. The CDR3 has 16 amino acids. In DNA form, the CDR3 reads TGTGCCAGCAGCCCTCCCGGGACAGGGGCCTACTATGGCTACACCTTC. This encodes CASSPPGTGAYYGYTF. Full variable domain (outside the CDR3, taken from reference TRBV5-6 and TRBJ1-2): DAGVTQSPTHLIKTRGQQVTLRCSPKSGHDTVSWYQQALGQGPQFIFQYYEEEERQRGNFPDRFSGHQFPNYSSELNVNALLLGDSALYLCASSPPGTGAYYGYTFGSGTRLTVV.

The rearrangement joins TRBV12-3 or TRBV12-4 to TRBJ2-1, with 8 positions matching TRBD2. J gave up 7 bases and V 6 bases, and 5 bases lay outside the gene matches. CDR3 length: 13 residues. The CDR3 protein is CASRTSAGNEQFF. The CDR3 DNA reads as TGTGCCAGCAGGACTAGCGCGGGGAATGAGCAGTTCTTC.

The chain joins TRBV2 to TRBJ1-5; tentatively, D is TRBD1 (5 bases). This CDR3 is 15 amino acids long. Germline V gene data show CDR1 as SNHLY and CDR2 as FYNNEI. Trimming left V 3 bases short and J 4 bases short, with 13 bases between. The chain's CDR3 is CASSDFGKGNQPQHF. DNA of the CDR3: TGTGCCAGCAGTGATTTTGGAAAGGGGAATCAGCCCCAGCATTTT.

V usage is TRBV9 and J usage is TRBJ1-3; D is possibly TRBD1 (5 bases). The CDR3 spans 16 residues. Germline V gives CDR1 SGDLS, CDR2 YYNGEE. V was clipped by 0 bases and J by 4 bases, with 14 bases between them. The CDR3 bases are TGTGCCAGCAGCGTAGGTTGGGGGGTCCTGGGAAACACCATATATTTT. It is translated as CASSVGWGVLGNTIYF.

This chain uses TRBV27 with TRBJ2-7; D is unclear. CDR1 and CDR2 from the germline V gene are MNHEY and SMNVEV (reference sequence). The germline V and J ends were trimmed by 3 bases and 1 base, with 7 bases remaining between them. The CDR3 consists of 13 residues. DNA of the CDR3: TGTGCCAGCAGTTTCTACCAATCCTACGAGCAGTACTTC. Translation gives CASSFYQSYEQYF.